This TCR beta chain was identified during a study of CD8 T cells in Susac syndrome. Peripheral blood CD8+ and CD4+ T cells were profiled by TCR beta sequencing. The multiple sclerosis controls consisted of treatment-naive patients with relapsing-remitting disease, either stable or active. This CDR3 has 15 amino acids. CDR1 MNHEY and CDR2 SMNVEV come from the germline V gene (reference sequence). The J segment lost 2 bases and the V segment lost 6 bases, leaving 9 bases of the junction unmatched. Random hexamers were used to reverse transcribe roughly 0.45 to 1 ug of RNA. Amplification of TCR beta CDR3 by immunoSEQ multiplex PCR spanned 54 Vbeta and 13 Jbeta. TCRdb analysed the immunoSEQ multiplex PCR reads with MiXCR anew, one entry per CDR3 protein. This sample carries about 120,000 distinct CDR3 sequences, 85% to 95% of them seen once, and the ten largest clones take roughly 0.088%.

Material: CD4+ T cells from PBMCs. The rearrangement joins TRBV27 to TRBJ2-7, with 8 bases that match TRBD1. This sequence was found in a human donor with multiple sclerosis. CDR3 amino acids: CASSERTGWAYEQYF. In DNA, the CDR3 is TGTGCCAGCAGCGAAAGGACAGGGTGGGCCTACGAGCAGTACTTC.